What follows describes a single TCR beta chain. Antigen specificity is unknown. The sample is drawn from a study of T cells in localized non-small cell lung cancer. Study results and limitations: Of the top 100 tumor clones, median about 56 were in adjacent lung, approximately 29 among its top 100.

Data came from immunoSEQ multiplex PCR; TCRdb stores just in-frame clones and leaves some out. The sample holds around 34,000 clones, approximately 93% seen once. CDR1 is MNHNS and CDR2 is SASEGT in the germline V gene. The V gene lost 0 bases and the J gene lost 5 bases, with 7 bases spanning the gap. The CDR3 is 13 amino acids. This chain links TRBV6-1 with TRBJ1-1, with a possible D match to TRBD1 (5 bases). The sequencing here drew on peripheral blood, taken before any cancer treatment. The receptor's source is a female donor older than 55 with stage I lung adenocarcinoma. The CDR3 reads CASSEARGTEAFF. The CDR3 DNA reads as TGTGCCAGCAGTGAAGCTAGGGGAACTGAAGCTTTCTTT.